The 24 T cell receptor beta chains reported below all come from one sample, sequenced in a study of shared clonotypes between healthy human individuals. Using immunoSEQ multiplex PCR, the repertoire was profiled, and TCRdb retains in-frame clones only, with some absent. The sample yields about 110,000 clones, over 65% seen once. The sample consisted of memory CD8+ T cells sorted from blood. Subset of the sample: CD45RO+ cells pooled with CCR7-negative TemRA cells. The receptors stem from a woman aged 30 to 39 in good health.

The sample holds one count of this clone. The chain links TRBV28 to TRBJ2-7; 8 bases map to TRBD1. The CDR3 covers 15 residues. The germline CDR1 and CDR2 sequences are MDHEN and SYDVKM. The J segment lost 0 bases and the V segment lost 4 bases, leaving 5 bases of the junction unmatched. Here the CDR3 reads CASSSGQGSSYEQYF. The CDR3 region has the DNA TGTGCCAGCAGTTCCGGACAGGGAAGCTCCTACGAGCAGTACTTC. The full variable domain, completed using reference TRBV28 and TRBJ2-7, is DVKVTQSSRYLVKRTGEKVFLECVQDMDHENMFWYRQDPGLGLRLIYFSYDVKMKEKGDIPEGYSVSREKKERFSLILESASTNQTSMYLCASSSGQGSSYEQYFGPGTRLTVT.

J is TRBJ2-1 and V is TRBV12-2; TRBD2, as called in the table, went unchecked against the DNA. TRBV12-2 is shown as a pseudogene. The CDR3 length is 18 residues. The CDR3 nucleotides read TGTGCAAGTCGCTTAGCGATAGGTCCCGGGACTCTTCGTTGTGAGCAGTTCTTC. Amino acids: CASRLAIGPGTLRCEQFF.

The J gene is TRBJ1-1, the V gene TRBV7-9; D might be TRBD1 (5 bases). The ends were cut back, 6 bases at V and 4 bases at J, with 12 bases in the middle. The germline V gene encodes CDR1 SEHNR and CDR2 FQNEAQ (reference sequence). CDR3 length: 13 residues. The CDR3 DNA reads as TGTGCCAGCAGGATCCCCGGGGGCACTGAAGCTTTCTTT. As protein: CASRIPGGTEAFF.

The chain uses TRBV25-1 and TRBJ1-1; 7 nucleotides agree with TRBD1. Germline CDR1 is MGHDK and CDR2 is SYGVNS. The CDR3 is made up of 16 amino acids. V lost 4 bases, J lost 7 bases, and 15 bases stayed unmatched. The CDR3 coding sequence is TGTGCCAGCAGTGGCCGACAGGGCTTCAACAACCTTGAAGCTTTCTTT. Its protein product is CASSGRQGFNNLEAFF.

The genes are TRBV9 and TRBJ1-5; D unclear. Per germline, CDR1 SGDLS and CDR2 YYNGEE. This CDR3 is 13 amino acids long. With 3 bases removed from V and 5 bases from J, the gap between germline ends came to 9 bases. The CDR3 sequence: CASSANDDQPQHF. CDR3 bases: TGTGCCAGCAGCGCCAATGACGATCAGCCCCAGCATTTT.

This clone was observed once. This chain uses TRBV7-8 with TRBJ2-7; 7 nucleotides line up with TRBD1. Germline V gene data show CDR1 as SGHVS and CDR2 as FQNEAQ. The CDR3 is 14 amino acids. The trim removed 4 bases at V and 2 bases at J, leaving 5 bases unmatched. Written as DNA, the CDR3 is TGTGCCAGCAGCTCCGGGACAGAAGCCTACGAGCAGTACTTC. Protein sequence: CASSSGTEAYEQYF.

The chain uses TRBV19 and TRBJ1-2; possible D gene TRBD1, 6 bases. CDR3 length: 13 residues. Germline CDR1 LNHDA, CDR2 SQIVND (reference sequence). Trimming cost V 7 bases and J 8 bases, with 17 bases left between them. CDR3: CASKIRTEGGYTF. The CDR3 coding sequence is TGTGCCAGTAAGATCCGGACAGAGGGCGGCTACACCTTC.

This chain joins TRBV7-2 and TRBJ2-1; D is possibly TRBD2 (5 bases). The CDR3 covers 16 residues. CDR1 and CDR2 from the germline V gene are SGHTA and FQGNSA. Trimming removed 6 bases at V and 0 bases at J, with 15 bases between. For the CDR3, the DNA is TGTGCCAGCAGACAATCTAGCTCCGCCTCCTACAATGAGCAGTTCTTC. Its translation: CASRQSSSASYNEQFF.

The rearrangement uses TRBV27 and TRBJ2-3, with D possibly matching TRBD1 (5 bases). Germline-derived CDR1 and CDR2 are MNHEY and SMNVEV (reference sequence). The CDR3 loop spans 11 amino acids. V gave up 4 bases and J gave up 11 bases, with 10 bases separating them. The CDR3 sequence: CASSSGHRQYF. The CDR3 bases are TGTGCCAGCAGTTCAGGACATAGGCAGTATTTT.

Concerning this clone: This may be a read error, as it is one base from a much larger clone. The chain links TRBV2 to TRBJ2-7, with D possibly matching TRBD1 (6 bases). In germline, CDR1 is SNHLY, CDR2 FYNNEI. CDR3 size: 13 residues. The CDR3, as DNA: TGTACCAGCAGCCCTACAGGGACCTACGAGCAGTACTTC. Amino acids: CTSSPTGTYEQYF.

The V gene is TRBV2, the J gene TRBJ1-1; TRBD1 is a possible D gene (6 bases). Germline CDR1 and CDR2: SNHLY and FYNNEI. The CDR3 sequence is 14 residues long. With 3 bases removed from V and 1 base from J, the gap between germline ends came to 9 bases. CDR3 in DNA: TGTGCCAGCAGTGACCAGGGGCCGAACACTGAAGCTTTCTTT. Its translation is CASSDQGPNTEAFF.

With respect to this clone: The identical CDR3 is also encoded by other nucleotide sequences in the sample. J is TRBJ2-3 and V is TRBV2, with 9 positions matching TRBD1. In germline, CDR1 is SNHLY, CDR2 FYNNEI. CDR3 length: 14 amino acids. With V trimmed by 7 bases and J by 0 bases, 2 bases remained unmatched. DNA for the CDR3: TGTGCCAGCAATGACAGGGGGAGCACAGATACGCAGTATTTT. This gives the protein CASNDRGSTDTQYF.

This clone was observed a handful of times. The chain recombines TRBV15 with TRBJ2-3; 9 bases line up with TRBD1. V lost 3 bases and J lost 6; bases outside the gene matches: 4. The CDR3 consists of 14 residues. Germline V gene lookup returns CDR1 LNHNV and CDR2 YYDKDF (reference sequence). Here the CDR3 reads CATSRGTGRDTQYF. The CDR3, as DNA: TGTGCCACCAGCAGGGGGACAGGGCGGGATACGCAGTATTTT. The full variable domain, with the rest looked up from reference TRBV15 and TRBJ2-3, is DAMVIQNPRYQVTQFGKPVTLSCSQTLNHNVMYWYQQKSSQAPKLLFHYYDKDFNNEADTPDNFQSRRPNTSFCFLDIRSPGLGDTAMYLCATSRGTGRDTQYFGPGTRLTVL.

CDR3 nucleotide sequence: TGTGCCAGCAGCCAAGGAAAATTCGAGCAGTACTTC. It is translated as CASSQGKFEQYF. The chain uses TRBV11-2 and TRBJ2-7; D not certain. Germline-derived CDR1 and CDR2 are SGHAT and FQNNGV. V dropped 5 bases and J dropped 6 bases, with 11 bases sitting between them. The CDR3 runs 12 residues.

This clone was observed many times. The chain is built from TRBV6-1 and TRBJ2-7; 9 nucleotides align to TRBD2. Unmatched junction bases numbered 7, after V lost 4 bases and J lost 3 bases. This CDR3 has 15 amino acids. Germline V gene data show CDR1 as MNHNS and CDR2 as SASEGT. Here the CDR3 DNA reads TGTGCCAGCAGTGGCGGAGCGGGAGGTTTCTACGAGCAGTACTTC. Its protein product is CASSGGAGGFYEQYF.

The chain carries TRBV28 and TRBJ2-7; 7 nucleotides line up with TRBD1. CDR1 MDHEN and CDR2 SYDVKM come from the germline V gene. After removal of 5 bases from V and 4 bases from J, the junction contained 11 bases not matched to a gene. This CDR3 has 15 residues. In DNA form, the CDR3 reads TGTGCCAGCAGTCCCCGCCCGACAGGGATTTACGAGCAGTACTTC. This codes for CASSPRPTGIYEQYF.

The chain links TRBV5-1 to TRBJ2-7, with a possible D match to TRBD2 (6 bases). Germline-derived CDR1 and CDR2 are SGHRS and YFSETQ. The germline V and J ends were trimmed by 4 bases and 0 bases, with 14 bases remaining between them. The CDR3 runs 15 residues. The DNA of the CDR3 is TGCGCCAGCAGCGGTAGCGGCGGCCCCTCCTACGAGCAGTACTTC. Encoded protein: CASSGSGGPSYEQYF. Based on the CDR3 plus reference TRBV5-1 and TRBJ2-7, the full variable domain is KAGVTQTPRYLIKTRGQQVTLSCSPISGHRSVSWYQQTPGQGLQFLFEYFSETQRNKGNFPGRFSGRQFSNSRSEMNVSTLELGDSALYLCASSGSGGPSYEQYFGPGTRLTVT.

The chain uses TRBV27 and TRBJ2-5; weak D call: TRBD2 (5 bases). Trimming pared 3 bases from V and 2 bases from J, leaving 19 bases between. Germline values: CDR1 MNHEY, CDR2 SMNVEV (reference sequence). The CDR3 covers 17 residues. DNA for the CDR3: TGTGCCAGCAGTTTCCCTCAAGTCAGGCGGGTTCAAGAGACCCAGTACTTC. It specifies CASSFPQVRRVQETQYF.

The J gene is TRBJ2-7, the V gene TRBV6-4, with 9 bases matching TRBD2. J lost 7 bases, V lost 0 bases, and 7 bases had no gene match. The germline CDR1 and CDR2 sequences are MRHNA and SNTAGT. CDR3 length: 15 residues. The CDR3 reads CASSDSEPGLAEQYF. DNA for the CDR3: TGTGCCAGCAGTGACTCGGAACCGGGACTAGCTGAGCAGTACTTC.

The chain links TRBV15 to TRBJ2-1, with 7 bases matching TRBD2. Germline values: CDR1 LNHNV, CDR2 YYDKDF (reference sequence). This CDR3 has 18 residues. Trimming removed 0 bases from V and 8 bases from J; junction bases left unmatched: 16. This CDR3 reads CATSRDGVGGSLLYEQFF. CDR3 bases: TGTGCCACCAGCAGAGATGGGGTGGGCGGGAGTTTGCTTTATGAGCAGTTCTTC.

This clone showed up just a few times. The chain links TRBV30 to TRBJ2-3, with 15 bases matching TRBD2. With 1 base clipped from V and 0 bases from J, the junction kept 11 bases outside the gene matches. Germline V gene lookup returns CDR1 GTSNPN and CDR2 SVGIG (reference sequence). This CDR3 has 20 amino acids. The CDR3 nucleotides read TGTGCCTGGAGTGGAATTGGGACTAGCGGGAGGATATGGAGCACAGATACGCAGTATTTT. Amino acids: CAWSGIGTSGRIWSTDTQYF.

There are a few counts of this clone. The same CDR3 can be traced to other DNA sequences in this sample. This chain connects TRBV7-9 to TRBJ2-7; D is ambiguous. Trimming cost V 2 bases and J 5 bases, with 7 bases left between them. The CDR3 covers 12 residues. CDR1 and CDR2 from the germline V gene are SEHNR and FQNEAQ (reference sequence). The CDR3 DNA is TGTGCCAGCAGCTTAAGCGTTAACGAGCAGTACTTC. It yields the protein CASSLSVNEQYF. Supplemented by reference TRBV7-9 and TRBJ2-7, the full variable domain reads DTGVSQNPRHKITKRGQNVTFRCDPISEHNRLYWYRQTLGQGPEFLTYFQNEAQLEKSRLLSDRFSAERPKGSFSTLEIQRTEQGDSAMYLCASSLSVNEQYFGPGTRLTVT.

The V call is TRBV5-5, the J call TRBJ1-4, with 7 bases fitting TRBD1. The germline V gene has CDR1 SGHKS and CDR2 YYEKEE (reference sequence). The CDR3 length is 16 residues. Trimming at V came to 4 bases and at J to 5 bases, leaving 11 bases not matched to a gene. CDR3 in amino acids: CASSHRRQGQNEKLFF. CDR3 bases: TGTGCCAGCAGCCACAGAAGACAGGGTCAGAATGAAAAACTGTTTTTT.

The rearrangement joins TRBV27 to TRBJ2-6; D is perhaps TRBD2 (6 bases). CDR3 length: 16 amino acids. Per germline, CDR1 MNHEY and CDR2 SMNVEV (reference sequence). The V gene lost 8 bases and the J gene lost 2 bases, with 16 bases spanning the gap. CDR3 nucleotide sequence: TGTGCCAGCGGGAGGAGGGGCAGGGCTGGGGCCAACGTCCTGACTTTC. Amino acids: CASGRRGRAGANVLTF.